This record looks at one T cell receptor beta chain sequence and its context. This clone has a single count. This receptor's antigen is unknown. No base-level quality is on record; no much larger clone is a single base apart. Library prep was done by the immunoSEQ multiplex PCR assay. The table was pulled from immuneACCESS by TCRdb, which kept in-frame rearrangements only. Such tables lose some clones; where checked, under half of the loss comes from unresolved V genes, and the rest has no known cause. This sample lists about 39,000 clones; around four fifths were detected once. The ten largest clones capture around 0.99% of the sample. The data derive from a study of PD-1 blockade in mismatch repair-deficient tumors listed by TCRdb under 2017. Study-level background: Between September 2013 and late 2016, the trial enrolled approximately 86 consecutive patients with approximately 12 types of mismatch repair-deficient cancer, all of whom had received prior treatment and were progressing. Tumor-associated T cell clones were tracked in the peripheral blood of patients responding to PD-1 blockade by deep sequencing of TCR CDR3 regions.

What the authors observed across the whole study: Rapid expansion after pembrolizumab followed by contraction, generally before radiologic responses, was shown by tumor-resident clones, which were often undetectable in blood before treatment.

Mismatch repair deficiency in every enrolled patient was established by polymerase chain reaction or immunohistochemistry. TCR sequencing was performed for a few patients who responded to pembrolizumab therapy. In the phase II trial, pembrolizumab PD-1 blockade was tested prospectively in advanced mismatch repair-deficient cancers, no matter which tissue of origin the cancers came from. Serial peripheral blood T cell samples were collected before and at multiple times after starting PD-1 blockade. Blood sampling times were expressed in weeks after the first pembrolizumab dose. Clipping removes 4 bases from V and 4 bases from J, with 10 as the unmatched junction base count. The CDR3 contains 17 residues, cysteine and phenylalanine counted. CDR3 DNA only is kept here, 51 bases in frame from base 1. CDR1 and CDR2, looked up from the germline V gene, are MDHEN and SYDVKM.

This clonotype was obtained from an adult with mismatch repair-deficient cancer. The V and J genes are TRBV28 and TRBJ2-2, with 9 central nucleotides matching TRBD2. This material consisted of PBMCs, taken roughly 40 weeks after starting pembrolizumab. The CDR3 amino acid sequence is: CASSSLGLAGSTGELFF. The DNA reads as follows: TGTGCCAGCAGTTCCTTGGGGCTAGCGGGATCCACCGGGGAGCTGTTTTTT. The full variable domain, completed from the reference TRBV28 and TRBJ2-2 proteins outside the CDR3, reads DVKVTQSSRYLVKRTGEKVFLECVQDMDHENMFWYRQDPGLGLRLIYFSYDVKMKEKGDIPEGYSVSREKKERFSLILESASTNQTSMYLCASSSLGLAGSTGELFFGEGSRLTVL.